A selection of T cell receptor beta chains follows, all from one sample in a study of early T cells in non-severe SARS-CoV-2 infection. In TCRdb, the 5' RACE reads were re-called with MiXCR into one record per CDR3 protein. The sample shows tens of thousands of distinct CDR3 sequences, about 10% of them seen only once. The sample was whole blood, taken at baseline. The receptors originated from an adult who was a healthcare worker with PCR-confirmed SARS-CoV-2 infection or an uninfected control (not recorded which). CDR3s leave out the opening cysteine and the closing phenylalanine or tryptophan.

v_call: TRBV9
j_call: TRBJ2-6
cdr3_aa: ASSVGQGDGANVLT

v_call: TRBV10-3
j_call: TRBJ2-7
cdr3_aa: AISEGAEQY

v_call: TRBV28
j_call: TRBJ1-5
cdr3_aa: ASRSWRGNQPQH

v_call: TRBV5-1
j_call: TRBJ2-7
cdr3_aa: ASSLVIGSIYEQY

v_call: TRBV12-3/TRBV12-4
j_call: TRBJ2-7
cdr3_aa: ASSQQREQY

v_call: TRBV28
j_call: TRBJ2-7
cdr3_aa: ASSPPGVRSYEQY

v_call: TRBV24-1
j_call: TRBJ1-3
cdr3_aa: ATSDLQIGGQDNSGNTIY

v_call: TRBV3-1
j_call: TRBJ2-5
cdr3_aa: ASSQGAAETQY

v_call: TRBV12-3/TRBV12-4
j_call: TRBJ2-1
cdr3_aa: ASSESGRNEQF

v_call: TRBV28
j_call: TRBJ2-7
cdr3_aa: ASSDIAGPYEQY

v_call: TRBV5-1
j_call: TRBJ1-1
cdr3_aa: ASSLAGTGGRYTEAF

v_call: TRBV3-1
j_call: TRBJ2-7
cdr3_aa: ASSQQGVRYEQY

v_call: TRBV30
j_call: TRBJ1-5
cdr3_aa: AWRQNSNQPQH

v_call: TRBV10-1
j_call: TRBJ2-7
cdr3_aa: ASIHRDTLSYEQY

v_call: TRBV6-2/TRBV6-3
j_call: TRBJ2-5
cdr3_aa: ASSGAAETQY

v_call: TRBV23-1
j_call: TRBJ2-1
cdr3_aa: ASSHLPYRDDSSYNEQF

v_call: TRBV10-3
j_call: TRBJ1-2
cdr3_aa: AISESTRLPGYT

v_call: TRBV6-5
j_call: TRBJ2-3
cdr3_aa: ASSQRPSSEAGTDTQY

v_call: TRBV3-1
j_call: TRBJ2-1
cdr3_aa: ASKGGRAHYNEQF

v_call: TRBV3-1
j_call: TRBJ1-2
cdr3_aa: ASSQDPAIGGYT

v_call: TRBV7-9
j_call: TRBJ2-1
cdr3_aa: ASSLDGNEQF

v_call: TRBV7-9
j_call: TRBJ2-1
cdr3_aa: ASRRTSGPNEQF

v_call: TRBV25-1
j_call: TRBJ1-6
cdr3_aa: ASRSRGGDNSPLH

v_call: TRBV20-1
j_call: TRBJ2-7
cdr3_aa: SARVTSGRPPAPY

v_call: TRBV12-2
j_call: TRBJ2-4
cdr3_aa: ASRAPLAAKNIQY

v_call: TRBV20-1
j_call: TRBJ2-2
cdr3_aa: SAMTRQVTGELF

v_call: TRBV4-1
j_call: TRBJ2-1
cdr3_aa: ASSQVLAGDNEQF

v_call: TRBV5-4
j_call: TRBJ2-3
cdr3_aa: ASSWELVGDSTDTQY

v_call: TRBV5-1
j_call: TRBJ2-3
cdr3_aa: ASRELATFTDTQY

v_call: TRBV9
j_call: TRBJ2-2
cdr3_aa: ASSVGSGPGAGELF

v_call: TRBV6-1
j_call: TRBJ2-6
cdr3_aa: ASSGLPSSGANVLT

v_call: TRBV5-1
j_call: TRBJ2-7
cdr3_aa: ASSSGAASGSSYEQY

v_call: TRBV7-9
j_call: TRBJ2-7
cdr3_aa: ASSLDLAAQY

v_call: TRBV12-3/TRBV12-4
j_call: TRBJ2-1
cdr3_aa: ASSLIRFFEQF

v_call: TRBV2
j_call: TRBJ1-2
cdr3_aa: ASSLDSQESYT

v_call: TRBV3-1
j_call: TRBJ1-1
cdr3_aa: ASSPGVPRAEAF

v_call: TRBV12-3/TRBV12-4
j_call: TRBJ2-2
cdr3_aa: ASSPGTATSRDTGELF

v_call: TRBV7-9
j_call: TRBJ2-7
cdr3_aa: ASSLLGGYEQY

v_call: TRBV20-1
j_call: TRBJ2-7
cdr3_aa: SAGRIRGQTYEQY

v_call: TRBV6-2/TRBV6-3
j_call: TRBJ2-7
cdr3_aa: ASSQTDSSYEQY

v_call: TRBV10-1
j_call: TRBJ2-1
cdr3_aa: ASSESEGEQF

v_call: TRBV27
j_call: TRBJ2-7
cdr3_aa: ASSPLAGLAGEVQY

v_call: TRBV28
j_call: TRBJ2-2
cdr3_aa: ASRPDPGLAGIFRELF

v_call: TRBV5-4
j_call: TRBJ2-7
cdr3_aa: ASSPGLAGGTYEQY

v_call: TRBV20-1
j_call: TRBJ1-2
cdr3_aa: SAVRGGDGYT

v_call: TRBV15
j_call: TRBJ2-1
cdr3_aa: ATSRAGYNEQF

v_call: TRBV4-1
j_call: TRBJ1-2
cdr3_aa: ASSSAGLYGYT

v_call: TRBV20-1
j_call: TRBJ2-3
cdr3_aa: SAHSGRSSDTQY

v_call: TRBV7-9
j_call: TRBJ2-1
cdr3_aa: ASGAGGRRREQF

v_call: TRBV5-6
j_call: TRBJ2-1
cdr3_aa: ASSVRLGLSYNEQF

v_call: TRBV7-8
j_call: TRBJ2-1
cdr3_aa: ASSLADGATYNEQF

v_call: TRBV9
j_call: TRBJ2-7
cdr3_aa: ASSGGTVSYEQY

v_call: TRBV15
j_call: TRBJ2-1
cdr3_aa: ATRRQVQDEQF

v_call: TRBV7-6
j_call: TRBJ2-7
cdr3_aa: ASSLGGVHSYEQY

v_call: TRBV7-8
j_call: TRBJ1-5
cdr3_aa: ASSLAGGRDQPQH

v_call: TRBV24-1
j_call: TRBJ1-2
cdr3_aa: ATSESAASNYGYT

v_call: TRBV27
j_call: TRBJ2-1
cdr3_aa: ASSLLAGGGNEQF

v_call: TRBV28
j_call: TRBJ2-1
cdr3_aa: ASSFVSAGEQF